This T cell receptor beta chain was recorded in a study of T cells after yellow fever vaccination. Study observations and caveats: The study noted that FACS-sorted repertoires could contain abundant clonotypes contaminating from the bulk population. Once the booster was given, most primary-vaccination clones reappeared, at just over 95% for CD4 and roughly 86% for CD8.

This clonotype was counted ten times or more. No antigen is known for it. MiXCR was run by TCRdb on the 5' RACE reads, yielding one entry per CDR3 protein. Found here are more than 80,000 distinct CDR3 sequences, approximately 5.5% of them singletons; the top ten hold under 50%. This specimen consisted of CD8+ T cells sorted from PBMCs, obtained 10 days after the yellow fever booster vaccination. The clonotype was recovered from a man between 18 and 35 years old who received the YFV17D yellow fever vaccine.

The CDR3 DNA is TGCGCCAGCAGCCAAGACGAGAGGGCCGGGGATACGCAGTATTTT. Residues: CASSQDERAGDTQYF. The V call is TRBV4-3, the J call TRBJ2-3; weak D call: TRBD2 (5 bases). CDR1 is LGHNA, CDR2 YSLEER, per germline. The CDR3 has 15 amino acids. The germline V and J ends were trimmed by 0 bases and 6 bases, with 13 bases remaining between them.